Sequencing of this TCR beta chain was carried out in a study of T-cell memory formation after mild COVID-19. The CDR3 is 16 residues long. Germline-derived CDR1 and CDR2 are SEHNR and FQNEAQ (reference sequence). V trimming: 4 bases; J trimming: 0 bases; junction bases outside the gene matches: 1. This clonotype was counted between two and nine times. Via MiXCR, TCRdb re-called the 5' RACE reads, giving one row per CDR3 protein. The repertoire holds hundreds of thousands of distinct CDR3 sequences, with 25% to 30% as singletons. The specimen was PBMCs or a T cell subset sorted from them (not recorded which). The TCR comes from an adult woman who had mild COVID-19 (a few samples of this study predate the infection). Cell type and time point are not known. The V call is TRBV7-9, the J call TRBJ2-3; 13 nucleotides agree with TRBD2. The CDR3 sequence: CASSWTSGSSTDTQYF. As DNA, the CDR3 is TGTGCCAGCAGCTGGACTAGCGGGAGCAGCACAGATACGCAGTATTTT.